This TCR beta chain emerged from a study of radiation and T cells in renal cell carcinoma. This CDR3 has 11 amino acids. Deletions cut 6 bases from V and 4 bases from J, with 5 bases between. The germline V gene has CDR1 SGHTA and CDR2 FQGNSA. Documented time point: blood 4 weeks post-SBRT, at nephrectomy. Treatment denoted: 15 Gy SBRT to primary tumor, nephrectomy 4 weeks later. Nephrectomy followed 15 Gy stereotactic body radiation by 4 weeks. This table comes from immunoSEQ multiplex PCR, and its TCRdb copy is limited to in-frame clones, with some not included. Among approximately 170,000 clones, approximately 90% were seen once, and the ten largest hold roughly 12%.

V gene TRBV7-2 combines with J gene TRBJ2-3; D is unclear. The source was blood, collected from a patient whose treatment included radiotherapy and nephrectomy. The source of this sequence is a woman between 45 and 65 years old with renal cell carcinoma. CDR3 sequence (DNA): TGTGCCAGCAGAGAGGCAGATACGCAGTATTTT. Protein sequence: CASREADTQYF.